The 4 T cell receptor beta chains in this list originate from one sample, sequenced in a study of blood T cells in healthy people across ages. Through a sample-barcoded 5' primer and a J-beta primer mix, a second PCR was run for roughly 6 to 12 cycles. TCRdb itself ran the 5' RACE reads through MiXCR, one entry per CDR3 protein. The sample shows over 1,500,000 distinct CDR3 sequences, more than 35% of them seen only once. The sequenced sample was blood. All receptors come from a human donor in good health.

Ten or more counts support this clonotype. This sequence joins TRBV20-1 and TRBJ2-5, with D possibly TRBD1 on 6 matching bases. The CDR3 runs to 15 residues. Trimming took 0 bases from V and 1 from J, leaving 12 bases between them. Germline V gene lookup returns CDR1 DFQATT and CDR2 SNEGSKA (reference sequence). This CDR3 reads CSARDPRGSQETQYF. The CDR3 region has the DNA TGCAGTGCTAGAGATCCGAGGGGGTCCCAAGAGACCCAGTACTTC.

This chain links TRBV7-2 with TRBJ2-4, with D unresolved. Gene TRBJ2-7 matches the end of the DNA better, so the J call may be wrong. The CDR3 totals 15 residues. Germline CDR1 reads SGHTA; CDR2 reads FQGNSA. The CDR3 spells CASSLGIGNIDEQYF. The DNA of the CDR3 is TGTGCCAGCAGCTTAGGGATAGGTAACATCGACGAGCAGTACTTC.

This clonotype was observed a handful of times. The rearrangement joins TRBV4-3 to TRBJ1-4, with 7 nucleotides matching TRBD1. J lost 8 bases, V lost 0 bases, and 9 bases had no gene match. Germline lookup yields CDR1 LGHNA and CDR2 YSLEER. This CDR3 spans 16 amino acids. The CDR3 bases are TGCGCCAGCAGCCAAGATCGGGGAGGGACAGAGGAAAAACTGTTTTTT. It specifies CASSQDRGGTEEKLFF.

This clonotype was seen a handful of times. V and J are TRBV2 and TRBJ2-7; D call uncertain. CDR3 length: 14 amino acids. Trimming took off 3 bases at V and 2 bases at J, with 11 bases between the two ends. Germline CDR1 is SNHLY and CDR2 is FYNNEI. CDR3: CASSDQGLTYEQYF. The DNA for the CDR3 is TGTGCCAGCAGTGATCAAGGCCTAACCTACGAGCAGTACTTC.